These 8 T cell receptor beta chains were all obtained from the same sample, sequenced in a study of shared clonotypes between healthy human individuals. CD45RO-negative, CCR7-positively selected cells formed the naive CD8 fraction, excluding terminally differentiated effector memory CD45RA+ cells. Produced via immunoSEQ multiplex PCR; TCRdb's table is partial and in-frame only. The sample includes about 2,200,000 clones, 90% to 95% of them seen just once. Sequenced material: naive CD8+ T cells from PBMCs. The receptors shown here come from a man aged 18 to 29 in good health. Some clones in this sample may be carry-over from other donors' samples.

On this clone itself: This sample also contains other DNA sequences that code for the same CDR3. The chain uses TRBV27 and TRBJ1-1; D is perhaps TRBD1 (5 bases). This CDR3 comprises 13 residues. Germline V gene lookup returns CDR1 MNHEY and CDR2 SMNVEV (reference sequence). The ends were cut back, 3 bases at V and 4 bases at J, with 9 bases in the middle. In DNA, the CDR3 is TGTGCCAGCAGTTTGTCGGGGGGCACTGAAGCTTTCTTT. Protein product: CASSLSGGTEAFF.

The gene calls are TRBV30 and TRBJ1-4; D is possibly TRBD1 (5 bases). This CDR3 spans 15 amino acids. The ends were cut back, 0 bases at V and 5 bases at J, with 13 bases in the middle. CDR1 is GTSNPN and CDR2 is SVGIG in the germline V gene (reference sequence). The CDR3 region is CAWSVHQGTNEKLFF. The CDR3, as DNA: TGTGCCTGGAGTGTTCATCAGGGAACAAATGAAAAACTGTTTTTT. Full variable domain (rest looked up from reference TRBV30 and TRBJ1-4): SQTIHQWPATLVQPVGSPLSLECTVEGTSNPNLYWYRQAAGRGLQLLFYSVGIGQISSEVPQNLSASRPQDRQFILSSKKLLLSDSGFYLCAWSVHQGTNEKLFFGSGTQLSVL.

This chain uses TRBV9 with TRBJ1-2, with a tentative D call TRBD1 (6 bases). Germline lookup yields CDR1 SGDLS and CDR2 YYNGEE. V was trimmed by 3 bases and J by 2 bases, leaving 14 bases between them. The length of the CDR3 is 15 residues. The CDR3 DNA sequence: TGTGCCAGCAGCGGTCCACGGGGGCAGAACTATGGCTACACCTTC. This codes for CASSGPRGQNYGYTF.

V and J are TRBV7-6 and TRBJ1-3, with TRBD1 as a possible D gene (5 bases). Germline V gene lookup returns CDR1 SGHVS and CDR2 FNYEAQ. The length of the CDR3 is 18 residues. Trimming removed 5 bases at V and 0 bases at J, with 20 bases between. As DNA, the CDR3 is TGTGCCAGCAGCCCATTAGGATGGGGGACCGACTCTGGAAACACCATATATTTT. Protein sequence: CASSPLGWGTDSGNTIYF. Full variable domain (rest looked up from reference TRBV7-6 and TRBJ1-3): GAGVSQSPRYKVTKRGQDVALRCDPISGHVSLYWYRQALGQGPEFLTYFNYEAQQDKSGLPNDRFSAERPEGSISTLTIQRTEQRDSAMYRCASSPLGWGTDSGNTIYFGEGSWLTVV.

As regards this clone: Other nucleotide sequences in the sample specify the same CDR3. V gene TRBV27 combines with J gene TRBJ1-1, with D unclear. The CDR3 extends over 14 amino acids. The ends were cut back, 3 bases at V and 1 base at J, with 9 bases in the middle. The germline V gene has CDR1 MNHEY and CDR2 SMNVEV (reference sequence). CDR3 nucleotides: TGTGCCAGCAGTTTTCAAGGAGGGAACACTGAAGCTTTCTTT. Translated: CASSFQGGNTEAFF.

The chain carries TRBV19 and TRBJ2-1; 9 nucleotides agree with TRBD2. Trimming cost V 0 bases and J 7 bases; bases outside gene matches: 10. Germline-derived CDR1 and CDR2 are LNHDA and SQIVND (reference sequence). CDR3 length equals 17 residues. The CDR3 protein is CASSIELAGLILNEQFF. In DNA form, the CDR3 reads TGTGCCAGTAGTATAGAACTAGCGGGTCTCATTTTAAATGAGCAGTTCTTC.

The gene calls are TRBV7-9 and TRBJ2-2; D perhaps matches TRBD2 (5 bases). V lost 4 bases, J lost 6 bases, and 21 bases lay in between. In germline, CDR1 is SEHNR, CDR2 FQNEAQ (reference sequence). There are 17 residues in the CDR3. The CDR3 DNA is TGTGCCAGCAGCTCCCATTTGGTAGGAGGTCGGTCCGGGGAGCTGTTTTTT. This translates into CASSSHLVGGRSGELFF.

V gene TRBV5-1 combines with J gene TRBJ2-3; D is possibly TRBD1 or TRBD2 (5 bases each). CDR3 length: 15 amino acids. CDR1 is SGHRS and CDR2 is YFSETQ in the germline V gene. The V end lost 4 bases, the J end lost 3 bases, and 15 bases lay between the germline ends. CDR3 DNA sequence: TGCGCCAGCAGCGCGGTGACAGCGGCGACAGATACGCAGTATTTT. It codes for CASSAVTAATDTQYF. The full variable domain, in which reference TRBV5-1 and TRBJ2-3 provide the parts outside the CDR3, is KAGVTQTPRYLIKTRGQQVTLSCSPISGHRSVSWYQQTPGQGLQFLFEYFSETQRNKGNFPGRFSGRQFSNSRSEMNVSTLELGDSALYLCASSAVTAATDTQYFGPGTRLTVL.